These 25 T cell receptor beta chains came from one sample sequenced in a study of blood T cell repertoires in COVID-19. TCRdb's table, derived via immunoSEQ multiplex PCR, lists solely in-frame clones and lacks some. Among some 220,000 clones listed, 65% to 85% were seen once. What was sequenced was peripheral blood. These receptors came from a woman under 40 who had recovered from COVID-19.

The chain recombines TRBV28 with TRBJ2-7; 10 nucleotides align to TRBD2. The V and J ends lost 2 bases and 3 bases, in that order; junction bases with no gene match: 7. The CDR3 covers 16 residues. Germline CDR1 and CDR2: MDHEN and SYDVKM. This chain's CDR3 is CASSLVLAGGHYEQYF. In nucleotides, the CDR3 is TGTGCCAGCAGTTTAGTCTTAGCGGGAGGCCACTACGAGCAGTACTTC.

The CDR3 nucleotides read TGCGCCAGCAGCCTCTCCGGGACAGTCTACGAGCAGTACTTC. It encodes CASSLSGTVYEQYF. The chain combines TRBV4-1 with TRBJ2-7; TRBD1 matches at 7 bases. The CDR3 sequence is 14 residues long. Losses at the gene ends were 4 bases for V and 3 bases for J; bases not matched to a gene: 6. Per germline, CDR1 MGHRA and CDR2 YSYEKL.

This rearrangement joins TRBV9 to TRBJ1-2; D possibly corresponds to TRBD1 (6 bases). Trimming shortened V by 5 bases and J by 1 base, and 9 bases separated the two germline ends. Germline assignment: CDR1 SGDLS and CDR2 YYNGEE. The CDR3 is made up of 13 amino acids. CDR3 sequence reads: CASRQGDNYGYTF. The CDR3 DNA reads as TGTGCCAGCAGACAGGGCGATAACTATGGCTACACCTTC.

The genes are TRBV2 and TRBJ2-3; 7 positions match TRBD1. CDR3 length: 12 amino acids. The germline CDR1 and CDR2 sequences are SNHLY and FYNNEI. The ends lost 8 bases at V and 2 bases at J; junction bases unmatched: 1. In DNA form, the CDR3 reads TGTGCCAGCCAGGGGGACACAGATACGCAGTATTTT. This gives the protein CASQGDTDTQYF.

V usage is TRBV19 and J usage is TRBJ2-7; 7 bases line up with TRBD1. Germline V gives CDR1 LNHDA, CDR2 SQIVND (reference sequence). The CDR3 runs to 14 residues. Trimming took 4 bases from V and 1 from J; bases not matched to a gene: 4. CDR3 coding DNA: TGTGCCAGTAGTAACCAGGGGGATTCCTACGAGCAGTACTTC. Its translation is CASSNQGDSYEQYF.

V usage is TRBV19 and J usage is TRBJ1-1; D possibly corresponds to TRBD1 (6 bases). The CDR3 contains 13 residues. Germline V gene sequence: CDR1 LNHDA, CDR2 SQIVND (reference sequence). V lost 7 bases and J 11 bases, leaving 20 bases between the germline ends. The CDR3 is CASMGYRAQTAFF. The CDR3 nucleotides are TGTGCCAGTATGGGGTACAGGGCACAGACGGCTTTCTTT.

In this sample, this clone turned up once. The V and J genes are TRBV4-2 and TRBJ2-5; tentative D call: TRBD2 (5 bases). Deletions cut 1 base from V and 9 bases from J, with 12 bases between. This CDR3 spans 13 amino acids. Germline V gene sequence: CDR1 LGHNA, CDR2 YNFKEQ. CDR3 residues: CASSQVSERAQYF. The CDR3 nucleotides read TGTGCCAGCAGCCAAGTTTCCGAGAGGGCCCAGTACTTC.

The rearrangement links TRBV21-1 to TRBJ1-2. TRBV21-1 is described as a pseudogene. The CDR3 is 12 amino acids. The CDR3 DNA reads TGTGCCAGCAGCGGCCGGGGGGATGGCTACACCTTC. This translates into CASSGRGDGYTF.

The chain links TRBV6-6 to TRBJ2-7; 10 nucleotides agree with TRBD1. J lost 5 bases, V lost 5 bases, and 9 bases had no gene match. The CDR3 spans 15 residues. Germline V gives CDR1 MNHNY, CDR2 SVGAGI (reference sequence). The CDR3 protein is CASSRSGTGVNEQYF. DNA for the CDR3: TGTGCCAGCAGTCGCAGCGGGACAGGGGTAAACGAGCAGTACTTC.

The V call is TRBV27, the J call TRBJ2-7; 15 positions match TRBD2. CDR3 length: 18 residues. Germline V gene data show CDR1 as MNHEY and CDR2 as SMNVEV (reference sequence). The V gene end was trimmed by 10 bases and the J gene end by 1 base; junction bases not matched to a gene: 14. CDR3 in amino acids: CAISSGGLAGGGSYEQYF. As DNA, the CDR3 is TGTGCCATCTCCAGCGGGGGACTAGCGGGAGGTGGATCCTACGAGCAGTACTTC.

The chain employs TRBV28 and TRBJ1-6; D is ambiguous. The CDR3 spans 16 residues. The V gene's germline CDR1 is MDHEN and CDR2 SYDVKM. Trimming took 6 bases from V and 7 from J, leaving 19 bases between them. The CDR3 loop is CASRPPTSQWNSPLHF. For the CDR3, the DNA is TGTGCCAGCAGACCCCCGACAAGCCAGTGGAATTCACCCCTCCACTTT.

In DNA, the CDR3 is TGTGCCAGCAGCGTAACCCAGGTACTAGCGGGAGGCCAAGAGACCCAGTACTTC. This translates into CASSVTQVLAGGQETQYF. The chain uses TRBV9 and TRBJ2-5; 12 bases align to TRBD2. Trimming at V came to 1 base and at J to 1 base, leaving 8 bases not matched to a gene. Germline assignment: CDR1 SGDLS and CDR2 YYNGEE. This CDR3 is 18 amino acids long.

This chain uses TRBV29-1 with TRBJ2-7, with 11 nucleotides matching TRBD1. The CDR3 consists of 13 residues. V was pared by 7 bases and J by 3 bases, with 5 bases of the junction left unmatched. The germline gives CDR1 SQVTM, CDR2 ANQGSEA. CDR3 DNA sequence: TGCAGCGCGGGACAGGGGGGCTACTACGAGCAGTACTTC. Protein sequence: CSAGQGGYYEQYF.

This clone was observed a single time. The chain couples TRBV28 to TRBJ2-7; TRBD2 agrees at 9 bases. This CDR3 is built from 15 residues. V trimming: 3 bases; J trimming: 4 bases; junction bases outside the gene matches: 7. Germline CDR1 reads MDHEN; CDR2 reads SYDVKM. The CDR3 bases are TGTGCCAGCAGTTTCCTAGCGGGAATCAATTACGAGCAGTACTTC. The encoded protein is CASSFLAGINYEQYF.

The V and J genes are TRBV9 and TRBJ2-1; possible D gene TRBD1, 6 bases. CDR3 size: 15 residues. Per the germline V gene, CDR1 is SGDLS and CDR2 is YYNGEE. V lost 2 bases, J lost 2 bases, and 11 bases lay in between. CDR3 sequence: CASSVGQRTYNEQFF. The DNA for the CDR3 is TGTGCCAGCAGCGTCGGACAGAGAACCTACAATGAGCAGTTCTTC.

The genes are TRBV5-4 and TRBJ1-6; unclear D gene. Trimming removed 0 bases from V and 5 bases from J, with 9 bases in between. Germline V gene data show CDR1 as SGHNT and CDR2 as YYREEE (reference sequence). This CDR3 has 15 amino acids. CDR3 coding DNA: TGTGCCAGCAGCTTGGGCCCGGTCGATAATTCACCCCTCCACTTT. Its translation is CASSLGPVDNSPLHF. The full variable domain, completed using reference TRBV5-4 and TRBJ1-6, is ETGVTQSPTHLIKTRGQQVTLRCSSQSGHNTVSWYQQALGQGPQFIFQYYREEENGRGNFPPRFSGLQFPNYSSELNVNALELDDSALYLCASSLGPVDNSPLHFGNGTRLTVT.

The genes are TRBV27 and TRBJ2-5, with TRBD1 matching over 10 bases. J lost 5 bases, V lost 4 bases, and 13 bases had no gene match. This CDR3 contains 17 residues. The germline gives CDR1 MNHEY, CDR2 SMNVEV (reference sequence). CDR3 region: CASSSHLPDRGLETQYF. The CDR3 DNA follows: TGTGCCAGCAGTTCCCATCTCCCCGACAGGGGGCTGGAGACCCAGTACTTC.

The CDR3 DNA is TGTGCCAGCAGCCCGCAAGAGACCCAGTACTTC. Protein sequence: CASSPQETQYF. The rearrangement joins TRBV5-5 to TRBJ2-5; D uncertain. The CDR3 sequence is 11 residues long. The germline V and J ends were trimmed by 4 bases and 2 bases, with 3 bases remaining between them. CDR1 SGHKS and CDR2 YYEKEE come from the germline V gene (reference sequence).

The chain joins TRBV7-9 to TRBJ2-1; perhaps TRBD1 as D (5 bases). The V gene's germline CDR1 is SEHNR and CDR2 FQNEAQ (reference sequence). V lost 5 bases to trimming and J lost 0 bases, with 11 bases between them. This CDR3 is 15 amino acids long. This chain's CDR3 is CASSATGPSYNEQFF. The CDR3 region has the DNA TGTGCCAGCAGCGCTACAGGCCCCTCCTACAATGAGCAGTTCTTC.

The chain recombines TRBV24-1 with TRBJ2-3, with D possibly TRBD1 on 6 matching bases. Deletions cut 0 bases from V and 2 bases from J, with 14 bases between. The CDR3 runs to 17 residues. Germline CDR1 is KGHDR and CDR2 is SFDVKD. CDR3 DNA: TGTGCCACCAGTGATTTGAAGGGACACGGCTTCACAGATACGCAGTATTTT. This translates into CATSDLKGHGFTDTQYF.

The chain combines TRBV11-2 with TRBJ2-1; 7 positions agree with TRBD1. V trimming: 2 bases; J trimming: 5 bases; junction bases outside the gene matches: 3. The germline V gene has CDR1 SGHAT and CDR2 FQNNGV. CDR3 length: 14 residues. As DNA, the CDR3 is TGTGCCAGCAGCTTATACAGGGGAGACAATGAGCAGTTCTTC. Protein product: CASSLYRGDNEQFF.

The rearrangement joins TRBV30 to TRBJ2-1; perhaps TRBD2 as D (5 bases). V shed 7 bases and J shed 5 bases, with 9 bases lying between them. The CDR3 has 11 amino acids. The V gene's germline CDR1 is GTSNPN and CDR2 SVGIG (reference sequence). CDR3 in DNA: TGTGCCTCACCCGGGGACAATGAGCAGTTCTTC. Residues: CASPGDNEQFF.

The count of this clone is one. V usage is TRBV28 and J usage is TRBJ2-7, with TRBD2 identical over 13 bases. Losses at the gene ends were 6 bases for V and 1 base for J; bases not matched to a gene: 6. The CDR3 is 16 amino acids. Germline-derived CDR1 and CDR2 are MDHEN and SYDVKM. CDR3 protein: CASRPTSGRASYEQYF. Here the CDR3 DNA reads TGTGCCAGCAGACCCACTAGCGGGAGGGCGTCCTACGAGCAGTACTTC.

The chain is built from TRBV2 and TRBJ2-7; the D gene is possibly TRBD2 (6 bases). The length of the CDR3 is 13 residues. CDR1 is SNHLY and CDR2 is FYNNEI in the germline V gene. V was clipped by 10 bases and J by 2 bases, with 15 bases between them. As DNA, the CDR3 is TGTGCCACCGCTGATTCGGGAGCCTACGAGCAGTACTTC. Translating gives CATADSGAYEQYF.

The chain combines TRBV6-2 or TRBV6-3 with TRBJ2-3; no definite D call. The CDR3 covers 11 residues. Germline V gene sequence: CDR1 MNHEY, CDR2 SVGEGT. Trimming removed 5 bases at V and 8 bases at J, with 8 bases between. Written as DNA, the CDR3 is TGTGCCAGCAGTCGTTCCAGTACGCAGTATTTT. Amino acids: CASSRSSTQYF.